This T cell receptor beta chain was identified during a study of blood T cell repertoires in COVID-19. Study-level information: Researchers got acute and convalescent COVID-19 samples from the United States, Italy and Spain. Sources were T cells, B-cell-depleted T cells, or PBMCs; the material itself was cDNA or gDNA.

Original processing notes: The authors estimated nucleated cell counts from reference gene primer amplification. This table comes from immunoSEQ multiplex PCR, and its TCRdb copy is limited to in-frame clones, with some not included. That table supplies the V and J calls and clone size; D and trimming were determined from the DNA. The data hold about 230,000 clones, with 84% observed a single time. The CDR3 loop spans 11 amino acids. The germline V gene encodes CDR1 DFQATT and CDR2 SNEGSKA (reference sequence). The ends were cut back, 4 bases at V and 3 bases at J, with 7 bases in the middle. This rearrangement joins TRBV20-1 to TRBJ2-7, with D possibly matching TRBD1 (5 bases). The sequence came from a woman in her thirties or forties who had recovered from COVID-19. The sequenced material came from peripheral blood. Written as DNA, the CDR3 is TGCAGTGCTAAGACAGTCTACGAGCAGTACTTC. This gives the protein CSAKTVYEQYF.